What follows are 25 T cell receptor beta chains derived from one specimen sequenced in a study of low-dose radiotherapy and immunotherapy resistance in tumors. Both TCRalpha and TCRbeta chains were reverse transcribed with V-gene-specific primers. For amplifying TCRs, the PCR ran for around 20 cycles with Phusion, which was used together with a constant-region primer and the adapter on the V primers. TCRdb fed the reads into MiXCR, producing one record per CDR3 protein. The sample shows some 40,000 distinct CDR3 sequences, more than 20% of them seen only once. Time point indicated: after trial treatment. Treatment indicated: LDRT plus nivolumab, ipilimumab, low-dose cyclophosphamide and aspirin (RACIN trial). Sequences were derived from PBMCs, sampled after low-dose radiotherapy plus immunotherapy. These receptors originate from a female donor with ovarian cancer.

Many counts were recorded for this clonotype. This chain connects TRBV4-2 to TRBJ2-7, with 12 bases that match TRBD2. Germline CDR1 is LGHNA and CDR2 is YNFKEQ. The CDR3 loop spans 17 amino acids. The trim removed 4 bases at V and 0 bases at J, leaving 7 bases unmatched. The CDR3 nucleotides are TGTGCCAGCAGCCCGAAACTAGCGGGGGGTCTCTCCTACGAGCAGTACTTC. Translation: CASSPKLAGGLSYEQYF.

This chain uses TRBV5-1 with TRBJ2-7; possibly TRBD1 for D (5 bases). CDR3 size: 14 residues. Trimming cost V 2 bases and J 0 bases, with 9 bases left between them. Per the germline V gene, CDR1 is SGHRS and CDR2 is YFSETQ. The CDR3 here is CASSLEDISYEQYF. The DNA for the CDR3 is TGCGCCAGCAGCTTAGAGGACATCTCCTACGAGCAGTACTTC. The whole variable domain, remainder taken from reference TRBV5-1 and TRBJ2-7, is KAGVTQTPRYLIKTRGQQVTLSCSPISGHRSVSWYQQTPGQGLQFLFEYFSETQRNKGNFPGRFSGRQFSNSRSEMNVSTLELGDSALYLCASSLEDISYEQYFGPGTRLTVT.

The CDR3 DNA is TGTGCCAGCAGCTTCCTCCCTAAACCGGGAAGAGGGCCAGATACGCAGTATTTT. It translates to CASSFLPKPGRGPDTQYF. This chain uses TRBV2 with TRBJ2-3; tentatively, D is TRBD2 (5 bases). There are 18 residues in the CDR3. Germline CDR1 reads SNHLY; CDR2 reads FYNNEI. Deletions cut 6 bases from V and 4 bases from J, with 26 bases between.

In its sample, this clonotype was seen a few times. The chain carries TRBV28 and TRBJ2-1; TRBD2 agrees at 7 bases. Germline loops: CDR1 MDHEN, CDR2 SYDVKM. There are 13 residues in the CDR3. Losses at the gene ends were 7 bases for V and 6 bases for J; bases not matched to a gene: 6. The CDR3, as DNA: TGTGCCAGCACGGCTAGCGGTCTCAATGAGCAGTTCTTC. It yields the protein CASTASGLNEQFF.

Only a few counts were recorded for this clonotype. The chain combines TRBV28 with TRBJ2-1, with D hard to call. Looked up from germline, CDR1 is MDHEN and CDR2 is SYDVKM. The length of the CDR3 is 10 residues. The V and J ends lost 9 bases and 3 bases respectively, with 3 bases between them. CDR3 protein: CASSYNEQFF. CDR3 nucleotide sequence: TGTGCCAGTAGCTACAATGAGCAGTTCTTC.

This clonotype was counted at least ten times. V gene TRBV20-1 combines with J gene TRBJ2-7; 12 nucleotides agree with TRBD2. CDR1 and CDR2 from the germline V gene are DFQATT and SNEGSKA (reference sequence). J lost 1 base, V lost 5 bases, and 3 bases had no gene match. The CDR3 spans 14 residues. The CDR3 reads CSAVTSGRSYEQYF. For the CDR3, the DNA is TGCAGTGCTGTGACTAGCGGGAGATCCTACGAGCAGTACTTC.

This clonotype was detected many times. The chain combines TRBV11-2 with TRBJ2-7; 8 bases agree with TRBD2. Germline V gives CDR1 SGHAT, CDR2 FQNNGV. This CDR3 is built from 13 residues. The V gene end was trimmed by 5 bases and the J gene end by 2 bases; junction bases not matched to a gene: 2. In DNA, the CDR3 is TGTGCCAGCAGCCCCGGGGGGGCCTACGAGCAGTACTTC. Amino acid sequence: CASSPGGAYEQYF.

This clonotype has more than one count but fewer than ten. V and J are TRBV28 and TRBJ1-1; TRBD1 matches 10 bases. Looked up from germline, CDR1 is MDHEN and CDR2 is SYDVKM. The V and J ends lost 10 bases and 7 bases, in that order; junction bases with no gene match: 9. The CDR3 runs to 13 residues. CDR3 coding DNA: TGTGCCATCGAGGGGACAGGGGAGATTGAAGCTTTCTTT. It encodes CAIEGTGEIEAFF.

The sample holds a few counts of this clonotype. The chain employs TRBV29-1 and TRBJ1-5, with D maybe TRBD1 (5 bases). CDR3 length: 13 amino acids. The germline V and J ends were trimmed by 1 base and 8 bases, with 12 bases remaining between them. The V gene's germline CDR1 is SQVTM and CDR2 ANQGSEA. In nucleotides, the CDR3 is TGCAGCGTTGAAGGGAAGGGAGGGGAGCCCCAGCATTTT. This codes for CSVEGKGGEPQHF. The full variable domain, rest sourced from reference TRBV29-1 and TRBJ1-5, is SAVISQKPSRDICQRGTSLTIQCQVDSQVTMMFWYRQQPGQSLTLIATANQGSEATYESGFVIDKFPISRPNLTFSTLTVSNMSPEDSSIYLCSVEGKGGEPQHFGDGTRLSIL.

This clonotype was seen many times. The gene calls are TRBV27 and TRBJ1-1; D gene unclear. Germline values: CDR1 MNHEY, CDR2 SMNVEV (reference sequence). V was pared by 4 bases and J by 2 bases, with 8 bases between. This CDR3 has 13 amino acids. The CDR3 DNA is TGTGCCAGCAGTTCCTCAAGAAACACTGAAGCTTTCTTT. Its protein product is CASSSSRNTEAFF.

This clonotype was found many times. An end of the junction differs from the germline gene, which may be a read error. V gene TRBV7-7 combines with J gene TRBJ2-1, with 10 bases matching TRBD2. The CDR3 is 15 amino acids. Germline-derived CDR1 and CDR2 are SSHAT and FNYEAQ (reference sequence). The CDR3 here is CASSLGLAGVDEQFF. In DNA form, the CDR3 reads TGTGCTAGCAGCTTAGGGCTAGCGGGGGTGGATGAGCAGTTCTTC.

A word on this clonotype: Given a far larger clone just one base away, this is likely a sequencing read error. The chain employs TRBV18 and TRBJ2-1; D remains unclear. The V end lost 3 bases, the J end lost 10 bases, and 13 bases lay between the germline ends. From germline, CDR1 is KGHSH and CDR2 LQKENI. The CDR3 runs 13 residues. This chain's CDR3 is CASSPRIVSEQFF. The CDR3 DNA is TGTGCCAGCTCACCGAGGATAGTGAGCGAGCAGTTCTTC.

Ten or more counts support this clonotype. V usage is TRBV5-1 and J usage is TRBJ2-3; the D is unclear. Germline lookup yields CDR1 SGHRS and CDR2 YFSETQ. This CDR3 has 16 residues. V lost 0 bases and J lost 0, with 11 bases in between. Written as DNA, the CDR3 is TGCGCCAGCAGCTTGGCTGTTGGAGCCAGCACAGATACGCAGTATTTT. Amino acid sequence: CASSLAVGASTDTQYF.

Many counts were recorded for this clonotype. The chain has TRBV20-1 and TRBJ2-3, with 8 bases that match TRBD1. The CDR3 is 15 residues long. Germline V gene lookup returns CDR1 DFQATT and CDR2 SNEGSKA (reference sequence). After removal of 0 bases from V and 7 bases from J, the junction contained 9 bases not matched to a gene. CDR3 amino acids: CSARELDRATNTQYF. In DNA form, the CDR3 reads TGCAGTGCTAGAGAACTGGACAGGGCTACCAATACGCAGTATTTT.

Many counts were recorded for this clonotype. This chain's CDR3 is CASSQVTGSRETQYF. In DNA form, the CDR3 reads TGTGCCAGCAGCCAAGTAACTGGCTCCAGGGAGACCCAGTACTTC. V is TRBV3-1 and J is TRBJ2-5; D not resolved. Trimming removed 1 base at V and 5 bases at J, with 14 bases between. This CDR3 has 15 amino acids. Germline loops: CDR1 LGHDT, CDR2 YNNKEL (reference sequence).

Ten or more counts support this clonotype. V and J are TRBV7-2 and TRBJ2-1; D remains ambiguous. V lost 5 bases, J lost 9 bases, and 23 bases lay in between. The CDR3 is 16 amino acids. CDR1 and CDR2 from the germline V gene are SGHTA and FQGNSA. Written as DNA, the CDR3 is TGTGCCAGCAGCGCTAAGATAGGTGCGCTATGGGGTGAGCAGTTCTTC. It specifies CASSAKIGALWGEQFF.

There are many counts of this clonotype. The V and J genes are TRBV20-1 and TRBJ2-7, with no clear D. The CDR3 consists of 13 residues. Trimming left V 0 bases short and J 3 bases short, with 9 bases between. Germline V CDR1 and CDR2: DFQATT, SNEGSKA (reference sequence). CDR3 residues: CSARDQSNYEQYF. CDR3 in DNA: TGCAGTGCTAGAGATCAGTCCAACTACGAGCAGTACTTC.

This clonotype has just a few counts. As DNA, the CDR3 is TGTGCCACCAGTGACCGACAGCAGCGGGCCCAGCATTTT. Its translation: CATSDRQQRAQHF. This chain joins TRBV24-1 and TRBJ1-5, with a possible D match to TRBD1 (5 bases). V was clipped by 4 bases and J by 11 bases, with 14 bases between them. Germline V gene sequence: CDR1 KGHDR, CDR2 SFDVKD. The CDR3 spans 13 residues.

The table lists this clonotype with a few counts. The chain uses TRBV5-1 and TRBJ1-2; D is perhaps TRBD1 (5 bases). The V and J ends lost 4 bases and 7 bases respectively, with 20 bases between them. The CDR3 loop spans 15 amino acids. Per the germline V gene, CDR1 is SGHRS and CDR2 is YFSETQ. The CDR3 spells CASSPSSQGISGYTF. The CDR3 nucleotides are TGCGCCAGCAGCCCCTCGTCCCAGGGCATAAGTGGCTACACCTTC.

The V gene is TRBV5-4, the J gene TRBJ2-2, with D tentatively TRBD1 (6 bases). V gave up 4 bases and J gave up 6 bases, with 13 bases separating them. The CDR3 length is 14 residues. Germline V gene sequence: CDR1 SGHNT, CDR2 YYREEE (reference sequence). The CDR3 spells CASSPDRYPGELFF. The CDR3 bases are TGTGCCAGCAGCCCCGACAGGTATCCCGGGGAGCTGTTTTTT.

There are a few counts of this clonotype. This chain connects TRBV11-2 to TRBJ2-3; no definite D call. V lost 3 bases, J lost 2 bases, and 6 bases lay in between. Germline V gene lookup returns CDR1 SGHAT and CDR2 FQNNGV. This CDR3 has 13 amino acids. The CDR3 sequence is CASSFGYTDTQYF. The CDR3 DNA follows: TGTGCCAGCAGCTTTGGCTACACAGATACGCAGTATTTT.

This chain links TRBV29-1 with TRBJ2-2; D not resolved. Germline V gene lookup returns CDR1 SQVTM and CDR2 ANQGSEA. The CDR3 consists of 13 residues. With 3 bases removed from V and 4 bases from J, the gap between germline ends came to 9 bases. The CDR3, as DNA: TGCAGCGTTGAGGTCAGCATCACCGGGGAGCTGTTTTTT. This codes for CSVEVSITGELFF.

Only a few counts were recorded for this clonotype. This may arise from a read error, as a much more abundant clone is one base away. V is TRBV20-1 and J is TRBJ1-5; perhaps TRBD1 as D (5 bases). The CDR3 spans 13 residues. Looked up from germline, CDR1 is DFQATT and CDR2 is SNEGSKA (reference sequence). The CDR3 is CCARVPGDQPQHF. The CDR3 coding sequence is TGCTGTGCTAGAGTCCCGGGGGATCAGCCCCAGCATTTT.

This clonotype was observed many times. The chain links TRBV5-1 to TRBJ1-5; D ambiguous. This CDR3 spans 15 amino acids. Trimming left V 0 bases short and J 3 bases short, with 10 bases between. The germline V gene has CDR1 SGHRS and CDR2 YFSETQ. This chain's CDR3 is CASSLAPSLNQPQHF. CDR3 DNA sequence: TGCGCCAGCAGCTTGGCCCCCAGTCTCAATCAGCCCCAGCATTTT.

On this clonotype: A read error likely explains this, since a far larger clone differs by one base. The chain uses TRBV7-8 and TRBJ2-1, with TRBD1 as a possible D gene (7 bases). This CDR3 comprises 14 residues. The V gene lost 4 bases and the J gene lost 10 bases, with 17 bases spanning the gap. Germline CDR1 reads SGHVS; CDR2 reads FQNEAQ. CDR3 nucleotides: TGTGCCAGCAGCTCGGGGACTTCGGACAGGGAGCAGTTCTTC. This codes for CASSSGTSDREQFF.